This paragraph covers one T cell receptor (beta chain) sequence. The data are from a study of blood T cell repertoires in COVID-19. The method was immunoSEQ multiplex PCR; TCRdb's version includes in-frame clones alone and lacks a portion of them. The data contain 95,000 to 100,000 clones, about 88% of them singletons. Looked up from germline, CDR1 is SGHRS and CDR2 is YFSETQ. V lost 4 bases, J lost 4 bases, and 9 bases lay in between. The CDR3 totals 14 residues. The chain is built from TRBV5-1 and TRBJ1-6; possible D gene TRBD1, 6 bases. Sequenced material: peripheral blood. The source of this sequence is a woman in her fifties or sixties with acute or convalescent COVID-19. The chain's CDR3 is CASSPGQYNSPLHF. CDR3 bases: TGCGCCAGCAGCCCCGGACAGTATAATTCACCCCTCCACTTT.